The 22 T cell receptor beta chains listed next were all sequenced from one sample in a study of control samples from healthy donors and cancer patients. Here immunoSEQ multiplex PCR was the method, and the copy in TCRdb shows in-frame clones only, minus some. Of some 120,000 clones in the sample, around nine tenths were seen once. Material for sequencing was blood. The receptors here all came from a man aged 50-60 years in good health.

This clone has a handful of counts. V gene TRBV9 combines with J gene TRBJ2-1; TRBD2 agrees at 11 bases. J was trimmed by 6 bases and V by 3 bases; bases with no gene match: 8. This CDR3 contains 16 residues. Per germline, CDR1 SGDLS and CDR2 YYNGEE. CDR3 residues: CASSAHTSGGLNEQFF. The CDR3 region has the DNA TGTGCCAGCAGCGCGCACACTAGCGGGGGCCTCAATGAGCAGTTCTTC. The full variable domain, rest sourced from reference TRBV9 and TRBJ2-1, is DSGVTQTPKHLITATGQRVTLRCSPRSGDLSVYWYQQSLDQGLQFLIQYYNGEERAKGNILERFSAQQFPDLHSELNLSSLELGDSALYFCASSAHTSGGLNEQFFGPGTRLTVL.

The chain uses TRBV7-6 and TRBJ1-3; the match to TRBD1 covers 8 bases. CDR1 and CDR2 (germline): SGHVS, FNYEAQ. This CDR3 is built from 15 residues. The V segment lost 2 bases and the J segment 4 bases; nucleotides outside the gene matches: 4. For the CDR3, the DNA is TGTGCCAGCAGCTTACAGGGGGCGAGAGGAAACACCATATATTTT. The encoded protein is CASSLQGARGNTIYF.

For the CDR3, the DNA is TGTGCCAGCATACTCTACAACACGGCAGGAGCTTTCTTT. This codes for CASILYNTAGAFF. The V and J genes are TRBV2 and TRBJ1-1; no clear D gene. The germline V gene encodes CDR1 SNHLY and CDR2 FYNNEI. V was shortened by 7 bases and J by 10 bases, with 19 bases between the two germline ends. The length of the CDR3 is 13 residues.

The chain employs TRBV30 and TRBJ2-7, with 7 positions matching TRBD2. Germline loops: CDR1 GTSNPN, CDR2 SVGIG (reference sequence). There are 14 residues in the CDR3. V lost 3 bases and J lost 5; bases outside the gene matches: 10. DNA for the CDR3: TGTGCCTGGAGATACTCCGGGACTATGCACGAGCAGTACTTC. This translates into CAWRYSGTMHEQYF.

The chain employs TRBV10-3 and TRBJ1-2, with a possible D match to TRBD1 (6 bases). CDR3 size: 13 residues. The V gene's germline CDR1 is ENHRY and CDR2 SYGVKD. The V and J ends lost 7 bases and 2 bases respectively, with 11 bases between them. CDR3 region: CAITGTPNYGYTF. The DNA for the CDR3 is TGTGCCATCACGGGGACACCAAACTATGGCTACACCTTC.

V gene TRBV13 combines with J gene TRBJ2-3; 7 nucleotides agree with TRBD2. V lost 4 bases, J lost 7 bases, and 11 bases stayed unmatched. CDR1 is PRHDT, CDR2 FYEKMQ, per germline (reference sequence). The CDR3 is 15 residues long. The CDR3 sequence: CASSSPPAGIHTQYF. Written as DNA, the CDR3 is TGTGCCAGCAGCTCACCCCCAGCGGGGATACATACGCAGTATTTT.

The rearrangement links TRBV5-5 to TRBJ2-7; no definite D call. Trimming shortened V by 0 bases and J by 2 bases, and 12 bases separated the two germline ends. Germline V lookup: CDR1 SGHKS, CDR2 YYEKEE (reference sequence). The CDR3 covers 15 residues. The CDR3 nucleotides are TGTGCCAGCAGCTTGGCTATGGGCCCGGCCTACGAGCAGTACTTC. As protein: CASSLAMGPAYEQYF.

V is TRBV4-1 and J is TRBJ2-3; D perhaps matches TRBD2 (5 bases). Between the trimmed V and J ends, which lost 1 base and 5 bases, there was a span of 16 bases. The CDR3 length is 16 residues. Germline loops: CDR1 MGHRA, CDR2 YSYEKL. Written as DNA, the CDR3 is TGCGCCAGCAGCCAAGTGAGGAGCGGCCTGGTAGATACGCAGTATTTT. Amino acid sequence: CASSQVRSGLVDTQYF.

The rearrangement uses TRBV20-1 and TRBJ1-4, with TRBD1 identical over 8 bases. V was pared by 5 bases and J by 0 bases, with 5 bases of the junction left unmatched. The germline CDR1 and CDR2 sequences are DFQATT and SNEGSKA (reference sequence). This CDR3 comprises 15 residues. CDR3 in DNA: TGCAGTGCTCGTGACAGGGGTGCAACTAATGAAAAACTGTTTTTT. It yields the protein CSARDRGATNEKLFF.

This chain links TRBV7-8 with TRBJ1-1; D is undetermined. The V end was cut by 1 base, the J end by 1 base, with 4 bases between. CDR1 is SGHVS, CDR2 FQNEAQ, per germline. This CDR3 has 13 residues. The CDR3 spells CASSLGWNTEAFF. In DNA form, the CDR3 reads TGTGCCAGCAGCTTAGGATGGAACACTGAAGCTTTCTTT.

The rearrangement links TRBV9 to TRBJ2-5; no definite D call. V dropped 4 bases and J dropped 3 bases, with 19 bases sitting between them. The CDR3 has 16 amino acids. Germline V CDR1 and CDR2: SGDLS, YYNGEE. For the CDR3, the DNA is TGTGCCAGCAGCACCGGTACCTATACGAATAAAGAGACCCAGTACTTC. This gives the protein CASSTGTYTNKETQYF.

The CDR3 region is CASSPGLAGSNEQFF. In DNA form, the CDR3 reads TGTGCCAGCAGCCCCGGACTAGCGGGGTCCAATGAGCAGTTCTTC. The gene calls are TRBV7-3 and TRBJ2-1; the match to TRBD2 covers 12 bases. Germline CDR1 is SGHTA and CDR2 is FQGTGA. CDR3 length equals 15 residues. Unmatched junction bases numbered 5, after V lost 5 bases and J lost 6 bases. Looking up the rest from reference TRBV7-3 and TRBJ2-1 gives the full variable domain: GAGVSQTPSNKVTEKGKYVELRCDPISGHTALYWYRQSLGQGPEFLIYFQGTGAADDSGLPNDRFFAVRPEGSVSTLKIQRTERGDSAVYLCASSPGLAGSNEQFFGPGTRLTVL.

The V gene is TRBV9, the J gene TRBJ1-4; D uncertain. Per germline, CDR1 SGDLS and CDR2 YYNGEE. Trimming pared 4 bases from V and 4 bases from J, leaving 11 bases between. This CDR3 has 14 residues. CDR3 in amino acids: CASSPDRINEKLFF. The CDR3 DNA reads TGTGCCAGCAGCCCAGACCGAATTAATGAAAAACTGTTTTTT.

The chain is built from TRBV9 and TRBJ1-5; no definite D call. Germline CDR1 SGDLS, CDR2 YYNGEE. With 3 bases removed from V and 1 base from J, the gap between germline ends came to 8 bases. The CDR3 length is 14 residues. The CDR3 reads CASSADLSNQPQHF. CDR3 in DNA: TGTGCCAGCAGCGCCGACCTCAGCAATCAGCCCCAGCATTTT.

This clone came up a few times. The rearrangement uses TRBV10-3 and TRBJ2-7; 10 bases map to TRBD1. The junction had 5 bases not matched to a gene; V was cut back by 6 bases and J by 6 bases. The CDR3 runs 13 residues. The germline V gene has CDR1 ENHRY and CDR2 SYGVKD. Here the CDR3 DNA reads TGTGCCATCAGGGGGACAGGGGATGCCGAGCAGTACTTC. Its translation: CAIRGTGDAEQYF.

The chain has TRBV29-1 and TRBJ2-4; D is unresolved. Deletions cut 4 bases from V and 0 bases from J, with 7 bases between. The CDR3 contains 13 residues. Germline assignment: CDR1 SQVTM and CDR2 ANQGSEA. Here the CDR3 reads CSVVYLAKNIQYF. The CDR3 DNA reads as TGCAGCGTTGTATACCTAGCCAAAAACATTCAGTACTTC. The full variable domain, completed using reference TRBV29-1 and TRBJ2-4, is SAVISQKPSRDICQRGTSLTIQCQVDSQVTMMFWYRQQPGQSLTLIATANQGSEATYESGFVIDKFPISRPNLTFSTLTVSNMSPEDSSIYLCSVVYLAKNIQYFGAGTRLSVL.

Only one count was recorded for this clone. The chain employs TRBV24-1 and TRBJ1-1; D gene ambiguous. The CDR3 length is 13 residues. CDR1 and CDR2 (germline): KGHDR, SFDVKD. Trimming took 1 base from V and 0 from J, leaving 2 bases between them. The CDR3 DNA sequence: TGTGCCACCAGTGATTTCCTGAACACTGAAGCTTTCTTT. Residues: CATSDFLNTEAFF.

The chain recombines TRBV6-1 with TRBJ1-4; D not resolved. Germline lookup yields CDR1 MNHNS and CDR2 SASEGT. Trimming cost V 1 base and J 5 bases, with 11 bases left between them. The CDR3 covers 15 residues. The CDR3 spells CASSEGLGLNEKLFF. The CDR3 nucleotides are TGTGCCAGCAGTGAAGGCCTGGGTTTGAATGAAAAACTGTTTTTT.

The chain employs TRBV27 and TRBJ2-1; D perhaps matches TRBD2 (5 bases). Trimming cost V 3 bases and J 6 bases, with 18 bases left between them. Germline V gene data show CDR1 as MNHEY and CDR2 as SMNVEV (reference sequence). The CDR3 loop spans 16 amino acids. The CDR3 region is CASSFLTSGASNEQFF. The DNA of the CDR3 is TGTGCCAGCAGTTTCTTGACGAGCGGAGCGAGCAATGAGCAGTTCTTC.

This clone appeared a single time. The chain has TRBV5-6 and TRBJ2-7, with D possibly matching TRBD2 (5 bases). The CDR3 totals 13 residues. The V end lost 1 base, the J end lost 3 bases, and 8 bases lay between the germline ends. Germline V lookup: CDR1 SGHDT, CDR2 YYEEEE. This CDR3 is CASSLSAVYEQYF. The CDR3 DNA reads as TGTGCCAGCAGCTTGTCAGCGGTCTACGAGCAGTACTTC.

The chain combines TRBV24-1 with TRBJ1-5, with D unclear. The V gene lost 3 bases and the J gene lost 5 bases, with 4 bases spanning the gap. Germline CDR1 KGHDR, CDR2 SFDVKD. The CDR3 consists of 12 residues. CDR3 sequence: CATSDQDQPQHF. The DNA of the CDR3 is TGTGCCACCAGTGATCAGGATCAGCCCCAGCATTTT.

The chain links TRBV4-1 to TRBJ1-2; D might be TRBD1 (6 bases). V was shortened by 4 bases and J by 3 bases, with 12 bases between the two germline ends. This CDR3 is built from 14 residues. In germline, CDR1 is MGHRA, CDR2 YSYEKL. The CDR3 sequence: CASSRMGAYYGYTF. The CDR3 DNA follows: TGCGCCAGCAGCCGAATGGGGGCGTACTATGGCTACACCTTC.